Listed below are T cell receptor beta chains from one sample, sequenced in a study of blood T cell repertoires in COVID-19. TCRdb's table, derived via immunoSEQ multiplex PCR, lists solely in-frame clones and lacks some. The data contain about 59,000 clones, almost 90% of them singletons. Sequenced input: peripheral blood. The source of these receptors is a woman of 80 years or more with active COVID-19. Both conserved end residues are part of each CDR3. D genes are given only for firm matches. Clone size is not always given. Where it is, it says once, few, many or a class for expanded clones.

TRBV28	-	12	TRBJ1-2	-	CASSRTVYGYTF	TGTGCCAGCAGCCGGACAGTCTATGGCTACACCTTC
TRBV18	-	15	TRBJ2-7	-	CASSLDRSENYEQYF	TGTGCCAGCTCACTCGACAGGTCTGAAAACTACGAGCAGTACTTC
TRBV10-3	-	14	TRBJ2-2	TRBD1	CAIDRGGRTGELFF	TGTGCCATCGACAGGGGGGGACGCACCGGGGAGCTGTTTTTT
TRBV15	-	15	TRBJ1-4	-	CATSRQGYNNEKLFF	TGTGCCACCAGCAGGCAGGGCTACAATAATGAAAAACTGTTTTTT
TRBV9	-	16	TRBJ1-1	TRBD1	CASSRGGTVLNTEAFF	TGTGCCAGCAGCCGAGGTGGGACAGTTCTGAACACTGAAGCTTTCTTT
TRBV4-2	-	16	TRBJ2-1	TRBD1	CASSQAGDRGQVEQFF	TGTGCCAGCAGCCAAGCCGGGGACAGGGGGCAGGTTGAGCAGTTCTTC
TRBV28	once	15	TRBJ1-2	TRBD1	CASRTGGENNYGYTF	TGTGCCAGCCGGACAGGGGGCGAGAATAACTATGGCTACACCTTC
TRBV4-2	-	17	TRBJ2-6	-	CASSQASGNSGANVLTF	TGTGCCAGCAGCCAAGCGTCGGGAAACTCTGGGGCCAACGTCCTGACTTTC
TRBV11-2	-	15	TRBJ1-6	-	CASSRSAGEGSPLHF	TGTGCCAGCAGCCGAAGCGCGGGGGAGGGTTCACCCCTCCACTTT
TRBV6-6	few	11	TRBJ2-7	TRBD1	CASSYGQVQYF	TGTGCCAGCAGTTACGGACAGGTGCAGTACTTC
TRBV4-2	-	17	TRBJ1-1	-	CASSPRLFLGDLTEAFF	TGTGCCAGCAGCCCAAGATTATTCCTAGGAGATCTCACTGAAGCTTTCTTT
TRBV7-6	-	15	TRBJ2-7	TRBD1	CASSTNRDRGLEQYF	TGTGCCAGCAGCACCAACCGGGACAGGGGGCTAGAGCAGTACTTC
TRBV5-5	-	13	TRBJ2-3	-	CASSFLDADTQYF	TGTGCCAGCAGCTTCCTAGACGCAGATACGCAGTATTTT
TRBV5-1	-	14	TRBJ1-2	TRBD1	CASSVTGEIGGYTF	TGCGCCAGCAGCGTGACAGGGGAGATAGGTGGCTACACCTTC
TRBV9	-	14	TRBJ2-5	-	CASSPTGTTQTQYF	TGTGCCAGCAGCCCAACAGGGACTACCCAGACCCAGTACTTC
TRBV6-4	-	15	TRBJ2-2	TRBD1	CASSFGTGGSGELFF	TGTGCCAGCAGTTTCGGCACAGGGGGGTCCGGGGAGCTGTTTTTT
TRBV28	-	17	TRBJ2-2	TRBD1	CASSSDRGDANTGELFF	TGTGCCAGCAGTTCAGACAGGGGGGACGCGAACACCGGGGAGCTGTTTTTT
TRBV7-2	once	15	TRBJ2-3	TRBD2	CASSPSGWRTDTQYF	TGTGCCAGCAGCCCTAGCGGGTGGCGCACAGATACGCAGTATTTT
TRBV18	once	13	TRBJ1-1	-	CASSVQGTTEAFF	TGTGCCAGCTCAGTTCAGGGGACCACTGAAGCTTTCTTT
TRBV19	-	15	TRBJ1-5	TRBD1	CASVADRGGNQPQHF	TGTGCCAGTGTAGCGGACAGGGGGGGCAATCAGCCCCAGCATTTT
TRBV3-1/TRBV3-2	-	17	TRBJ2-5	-	CASSPFGDGGTFKTQYF	TGTGCCAGCAGCCCCTTTGGGGATGGGGGGACTTTCAAGACCCAGTACTTC
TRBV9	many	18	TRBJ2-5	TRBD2	CASSVDPRVAGTQETQYF	TGTGCCAGCAGCGTAGACCCGAGGGTAGCGGGGACACAAGAGACCCAGTACTTC
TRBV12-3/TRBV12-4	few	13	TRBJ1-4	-	CATQRGLLEKLFF	TGTGCCACCCAGCGGGGTTTACTCGAAAAACTGTTTTTT